This TCR beta chain came from a study of long-term antiretroviral therapy in people with HIV. V was trimmed by 2 bases and J by 8 bases, leaving 15 bases between them. This CDR3 comprises 14 residues. The germline CDR1 and CDR2 sequences are MNHEY and SVGAGI. An immunoSEQ assay, version v3.0, was performed at survey level. Generated by immunoSEQ multiplex PCR, the TCRdb table keeps only in-frame clones and is missing some. Of about 16,000 clones in the sample, about 86% are singletons; the top ten hold around 15%. The TCR sequence derives from a woman aged 25 to 39 with HIV. The sequenced sample was unsorted PBMCs, obtained 2.3 years before starting antiretroviral therapy. The chain uses TRBV6-5 and TRBJ1-2; D uncertain. The CDR3 DNA sequence: TGTGCCAGCAGTTACACGATTATGGCCGGGGGCTACACCTTC. Translated: CASSYTIMAGGYTF.